The 22 T cell receptor beta chains below were found in one sample sequenced in a study of cytomegalovirus exposure and HLA in healthy donors. This PCR relied on a set of 60 Vbeta primers and 13 Jbeta primers. Assay: immunoSEQ multiplex PCR; the TCRdb copy retains only in-frame clones and omits some. The sample has some 150,000 clones; 80% are singletons. What was sequenced was PBMCs. These receptors were obtained from a man between 18 and 35 years old in good health and CMV-seropositive.

The rearrangement links TRBV5-4 to TRBJ1-2; tentatively, D is TRBD1 (6 bases). Trimming shortened V by 0 bases and J by 6 bases, and 12 bases separated the two germline ends. The germline CDR1 and CDR2 sequences are SGHNT and YYREEE (reference sequence). The CDR3 covers 14 residues. CDR3 residues: CASSLERTENGYTF. CDR3 coding DNA: TGTGCCAGCAGCTTGGAACGGACAGAGAATGGCTACACCTTC.

The rearrangement links TRBV18 to TRBJ2-7, with a possible D match to TRBD1 (7 bases). CDR1 is KGHSH and CDR2 is LQKENI in the germline V gene. The CDR3 has 15 residues. With 3 bases removed from V and 4 bases from J, the gap between germline ends came to 16 bases. The CDR3 DNA sequence: TGTGCCAGCTCACCTACATTTGCGGGACAGTACGAGCAGTACTTC. Translating gives CASSPTFAGQYEQYF.

This clone was seen only once. For the CDR3, the DNA is TGTGCCAGCAGTTTAGAGGGACAGCCATGGGGCTCCTACGAGCAGTACTTC. Amino acids: CASSLEGQPWGSYEQYF. The chain carries TRBV27 and TRBJ2-7; 7 bases are a match to TRBD1. The CDR3 sequence is 17 residues long. Per the germline V gene, CDR1 is MNHEY and CDR2 is SMNVEV (reference sequence). Losses at the gene ends were 2 bases for V and 0 bases for J; bases not matched to a gene: 10.

CDR3 in amino acids: CASRMTRAGHEQFF. CDR3 nucleotides: TGTGCCAGCAGGATGACGAGGGCGGGGCACGAGCAGTTCTTC. The gene calls are TRBV5-4 and TRBJ2-1, with TRBD2 as a possible D gene (6 bases). V lost 5 bases to trimming and J lost 10 bases, with 19 bases between them. CDR1 and CDR2 from the germline V gene are SGHNT and YYREEE (reference sequence). The CDR3 is 14 residues long.

In its sample, this clone was seen once. J is TRBJ1-1 and V is TRBV5-8; no clear D. Looked up from germline, CDR1 is SGHTS and CDR2 is YDEGEE. V dropped 2 bases and J dropped 11 bases, with 7 bases sitting between them. The CDR3 sequence is 10 residues long. The DNA for the CDR3 is TGTGCCAGCAGCTTTCGGTACGCTTTCTTT. Amino acids: CASSFRYAFF.

This clone was picked up a small number of times. The chain couples TRBV5-4 to TRBJ1-3; 7 bases are shared with TRBD1. This CDR3 spans 14 amino acids. V lost 4 bases and J lost 3; bases outside the gene matches: 4. Germline V gene sequence: CDR1 SGHNT, CDR2 YYREEE (reference sequence). The CDR3 is CASSPTGFGNTIYF. The CDR3 coding sequence is TGTGCCAGCAGCCCGACAGGGTTTGGAAACACCATATATTTT.

The rearrangement uses TRBV2 and TRBJ1-2; TRBD1 might be the D (5 bases). CDR1 is SNHLY and CDR2 is FYNNEI in the germline V gene. This CDR3 comprises 15 residues. V lost 3 bases and J 3 bases, leaving 14 bases between the germline ends. The DNA for the CDR3 is TGTGCCAGCAGTGACGGTGGGCAGGGCTACTATGGCTACACCTTC. Its translation is CASSDGGQGYYGYTF. Looking up the rest from reference TRBV2 and TRBJ1-2 gives the full variable domain: EPEVTQTPSHQVTQMGQEVILRCVPISNHLYFYWYRQILGQKVEFLVSFYNNEISEKSEIFDDQFSVERPDGSNFTLKIRSTKLEDSAMYFCASSDGGQGYYGYTFGSGTRLTVV.

This clone has only a few counts. The rearrangement joins TRBV29-1 to TRBJ1-1, with D tentatively TRBD1 (5 bases). Germline CDR1 SQVTM, CDR2 ANQGSEA. CDR3 length equals 14 residues. With 2 bases removed from V and 1 base from J, the gap between germline ends came to 11 bases. The CDR3 loop reads CSVEPGGGNTEAFF. The CDR3, as DNA: TGCAGCGTTGAACCCGGCGGGGGGAACACTGAAGCTTTCTTT. The full variable domain, rest sourced from reference TRBV29-1 and TRBJ1-1, is SAVISQKPSRDICQRGTSLTIQCQVDSQVTMMFWYRQQPGQSLTLIATANQGSEATYESGFVIDKFPISRPNLTFSTLTVSNMSPEDSSIYLCSVEPGGGNTEAFFGQGTRLTVV.

The gene calls are TRBV29-1 and TRBJ2-1, with D perhaps TRBD1 (5 bases). The CDR3 covers 13 residues. V was pared by 4 bases and J by 8 bases, with 15 bases between. In germline, CDR1 is SQVTM, CDR2 ANQGSEA. In DNA form, the CDR3 reads TGCAGCGTTGGGGCAGGGTATATCGATGAGCAGTTCTTC. This encodes CSVGAGYIDEQFF.

The chain combines TRBV5-4 with TRBJ1-3, with D possibly TRBD1 on 6 matching bases. The CDR3 is 15 amino acids. Trimming removed 0 bases from V and 3 bases from J, with 10 bases in between. Per germline, CDR1 SGHNT and CDR2 YYREEE (reference sequence). The CDR3 nucleotides read TGTGCCAGCAGCTTGGCCGCGACAGGTGGAAACACCATATATTTT. Protein product: CASSLAATGGNTIYF.

The chain is built from TRBV11-1 and TRBJ1-6; 7 bases line up with TRBD1. V lost 2 bases to trimming and J lost 6 bases; unmatched junction nucleotides: 1. The CDR3 is 14 residues long. Germline-derived CDR1 and CDR2 are SGHAT and FQDESV (reference sequence). CDR3: CASSLQGGNSPLHF. CDR3 DNA sequence: TGTGCCAGCAGCTTACAGGGGGGTAATTCACCCCTCCACTTT.

The V and J genes are TRBV10-1 and TRBJ2-1; TRBD2 aligns across 10 bases. The junction had 9 bases not matched to a gene; V was cut back by 10 bases and J by 6 bases. Germline V lookup: CDR1 WNHNN, CDR2 SYGVQD (reference sequence). CDR3 length equals 14 residues. CDR3 residues: CAIKIWTSGNEQFF. The CDR3 DNA reads as TGCGCCATCAAAATTTGGACTAGCGGCAATGAGCAGTTCTTC.

This clone was recorded a few times. J is TRBJ1-3 and V is TRBV6-1; D gene ambiguous. CDR1 and CDR2 from the germline V gene are MNHNS and SASEGT. The CDR3 length is 14 residues. Trimming took 8 bases from V and 2 from J, leaving 13 bases between them. CDR3 coding DNA: TGTGCCAGCCGTTATGAGATAGCTGGAAACACCATATATTTT. It is translated as CASRYEIAGNTIYF.

The chain is built from TRBV7-7 and TRBJ2-2, with TRBD1 matching over 8 bases. With 3 bases clipped from V and 4 bases from J, the junction kept 4 bases outside the gene matches. Germline V gene sequence: CDR1 SSHAT, CDR2 FNYEAQ (reference sequence). The CDR3 loop spans 15 amino acids. The DNA for the CDR3 is TGTGCCAGCAGCTTGGACAGGGCCACCACCGGGGAGCTGTTTTTT. The encoded protein is CASSLDRATTGELFF.

The chain combines TRBV19 with TRBJ1-2; no definite D call. The germline V gene encodes CDR1 LNHDA and CDR2 SQIVND (reference sequence). The CDR3 runs 13 residues. V lost 3 bases and J lost 3, with 8 bases in between. The CDR3 loop is CASSIDRYYGYTF. CDR3 bases: TGTGCCAGTAGTATCGATAGATACTATGGCTACACCTTC.

The chain uses TRBV6-6 and TRBJ1-2; 9 bases fit TRBD1. Germline V gives CDR1 MNHNY, CDR2 SVGAGI (reference sequence). The CDR3 loop spans 14 amino acids. Trimming took 11 bases from V and 3 from J; bases not matched to a gene: 10. CDR3 coding DNA: TGTGCCTGCGGTGGGGACAGGGCGGACTATGGCTACACCTTC. It translates to CACGGDRADYGYTF.

The rearrangement joins TRBV5-1 to TRBJ2-5; the D gene is possibly TRBD1 (6 bases). Trimming removed 4 bases from V and 3 bases from J, with 10 bases in between. The germline CDR1 and CDR2 sequences are SGHRS and YFSETQ. The CDR3 is 13 amino acids. The CDR3 loop is CASSTTGKETQYF. Here the CDR3 DNA reads TGCGCCAGCAGCACGACAGGAAAAGAGACCCAGTACTTC.

V usage is TRBV11-2 and J usage is TRBJ2-2, with 8 bases matching TRBD1. Per germline, CDR1 SGHAT and CDR2 FQNNGV. The CDR3 contains 16 residues. V lost 1 base and J lost 4; bases outside the gene matches: 5. The DNA of the CDR3 is TGTGCCAGCAGCTTAGCAGGGGGCGGCGGCACCGGGGAGCTGTTTTTT. Its translation is CASSLAGGGGTGELFF. The whole variable domain, filled in from reference TRBV11-2 and TRBJ2-2, reads EAGVAQSPRYKIIEKRQSVAFWCNPISGHATLYWYQQILGQGPKLLIQFQNNGVVDDSQLPKDRFSAERLKGVDSTLKIQPAKLEDSAVYLCASSLAGGGGTGELFFGEGSRLTVL.

V usage is TRBV7-9 and J usage is TRBJ2-2, with 10 positions matching TRBD2. CDR1 and CDR2 (germline): SEHNR, FQNEAQ (reference sequence). The CDR3 length is 15 residues. J gave up 5 bases and V 5 bases, and 5 bases lay outside the gene matches. In nucleotides, the CDR3 is TGTGCCAGCAGCCCTAGCGGGGGTCGGACCGGGGAGCTGTTTTTT. It translates to CASSPSGGRTGELFF.

This rearrangement joins TRBV5-1 to TRBJ1-1, with 7 bases fitting TRBD1. CDR1 SGHRS and CDR2 YFSETQ come from the germline V gene. The CDR3 extends over 17 amino acids. V lost 4 bases, J lost 1 base, and 13 bases stayed unmatched. This CDR3 reads CASSVGPPTGANTEAFF. The DNA of the CDR3 is TGCGCCAGCAGCGTAGGACCCCCTACAGGGGCGAACACTGAAGCTTTCTTT.

The J gene is TRBJ1-4, the V gene TRBV9, with 7 bases matching TRBD1. The CDR3 loop spans 15 amino acids. Germline values: CDR1 SGDLS, CDR2 YYNGEE. V lost 1 base to trimming and J lost 6 bases; unmatched junction nucleotides: 6. In DNA, the CDR3 is TGTGCCAGCAGCGTAAAAACAGGGGTGGATGAAAAACTGTTTTTT. Translation: CASSVKTGVDEKLFF.

The V gene is TRBV6-1, the J gene TRBJ2-4; 9 nucleotides align to TRBD1. From germline, CDR1 is MNHNS and CDR2 SASEGT. The CDR3 loop spans 15 amino acids. Unmatched junction bases numbered 10, after V lost 4 bases and J lost 9 bases. CDR3 sequence reads: CASSVGTGYRGIQYF. For the CDR3, the DNA is TGTGCCAGCAGTGTTGGGACAGGGTATCGCGGCATTCAGTACTTC.